This T cell receptor beta chain was retrieved from a study of blood T cell repertoires in COVID-19. Study summary: Resolution of symptoms, clearance, or two negative PCRs was present in recovered Cohort 3 donors.

There are 16 residues in the CDR3. Trimming stripped 3 bases from V and 4 bases from J, with 18 bases between. The germline V gene encodes CDR1 SGHTA and CDR2 FQGNSA. Here immunoSEQ multiplex PCR was the method, and the copy in TCRdb shows in-frame clones only, minus some. The data contain 210,000 or so clones, around 85% of them singletons. All enrollees were roughly 18 to 95 years old and from roughly 22 US areas. This chain connects TRBV7-2 to TRBJ1-1, with D possibly matching TRBD1 (6 bases). Sequencing used PBMCs or T cells enriched from blood (not recorded which). The sequence came from a woman in her forties or fifties in a cohort exposed to, infected with or recovered from COVID-19 (not recorded which). The CDR3 reads CASSFRGGRGRTEAFF. The DNA of the CDR3 is TGTGCCAGCAGCTTCCGCGGGGGCAGGGGACGCACTGAAGCTTTCTTT.